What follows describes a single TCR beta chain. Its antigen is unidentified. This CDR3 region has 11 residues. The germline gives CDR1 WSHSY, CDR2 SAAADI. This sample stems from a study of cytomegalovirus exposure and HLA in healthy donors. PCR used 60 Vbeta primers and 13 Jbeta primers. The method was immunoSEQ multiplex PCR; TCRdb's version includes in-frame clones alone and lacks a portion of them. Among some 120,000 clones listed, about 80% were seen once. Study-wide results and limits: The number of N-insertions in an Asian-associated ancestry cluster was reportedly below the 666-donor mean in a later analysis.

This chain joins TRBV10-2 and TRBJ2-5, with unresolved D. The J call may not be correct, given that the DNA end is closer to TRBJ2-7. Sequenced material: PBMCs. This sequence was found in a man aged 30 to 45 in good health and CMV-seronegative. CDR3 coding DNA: TGCGCCAGCAGTGACCAGCGCGAGCAGTACTTC. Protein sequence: CASSDQREQYF.